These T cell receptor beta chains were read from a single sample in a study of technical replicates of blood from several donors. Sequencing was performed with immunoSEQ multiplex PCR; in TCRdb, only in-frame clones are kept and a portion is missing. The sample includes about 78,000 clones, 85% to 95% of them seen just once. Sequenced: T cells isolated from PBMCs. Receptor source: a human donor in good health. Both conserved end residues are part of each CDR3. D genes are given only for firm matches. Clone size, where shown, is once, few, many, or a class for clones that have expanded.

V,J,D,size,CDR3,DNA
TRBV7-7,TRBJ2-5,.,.,CASSLSSGRGETQYF,TGTGCTAGCAGCTTAAGCTCAGGCCGGGGGGAGACCCAGTACTTC
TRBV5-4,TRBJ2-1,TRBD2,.,CASTVSSGTLINEQFF,TGTGCCAGCACCGTATCTAGCGGGACCCTAATCAATGAGCAGTTCTTC
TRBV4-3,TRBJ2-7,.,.,CASSHVWSGEREQYF,TGCGCCAGCAGCCACGTTTGGTCAGGGGAAAGGGAGCAGTACTTC
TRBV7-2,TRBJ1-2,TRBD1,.,CASSSGTAYGYTF,TGTGCCAGCAGCTCCGGGACAGCCTATGGCTACACCTTC
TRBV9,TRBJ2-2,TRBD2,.,CASSSAAGVRRELFF,TGTGCCAGCAGCTCTGCGGCGGGAGTAAGAAGGGAGCTGTTTTTT
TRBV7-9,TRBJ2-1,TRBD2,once,CASTPPGLAGVGEQFF,TGTGCCAGCACCCCACCGGGACTAGCGGGAGTTGGGGAGCAGTTCTTC
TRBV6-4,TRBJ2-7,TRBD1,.,CASSEGRGLTYEQYF,TGTGCCAGCAGTGAAGGCAGGGGGCTAACCTACGAGCAGTACTTC
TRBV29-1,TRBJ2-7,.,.,CSVEGVGGTSYEQYF,TGCAGCGTTGAAGGGGTGGGAGGCACCTCCTACGAGCAGTACTTC
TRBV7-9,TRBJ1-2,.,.,CASSLTGRGRSGYGYTF,TGTGCCAGCAGCTTGACTGGCAGGGGAAGGAGCGGCTATGGCTACACCTTC
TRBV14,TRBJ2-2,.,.,CASSEIGTTNTGELFF,TGTGCCAGCAGTGAGATAGGGACAACGAACACCGGGGAGCTGTTTTTT
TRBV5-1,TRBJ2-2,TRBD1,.,CASSLEGALNTGELFF,TGCGCCAGCAGCTTGGAGGGGGCATTAAACACCGGGGAGCTGTTTTTT
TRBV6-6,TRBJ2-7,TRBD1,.,CASSYPGTGVHEQYF,TGTGCCAGCAGTTATCCCGGGACAGGGGTTCACGAGCAGTACTTC
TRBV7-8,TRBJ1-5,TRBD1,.,CASSPGTGGQPQHF,TGTGCCAGCAGCCCTGGGACAGGCGGCCAGCCCCAGCATTTT
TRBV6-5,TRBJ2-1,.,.,CASSWADNEQFF,TGTGCCAGCAGTTGGGCAGACAATGAGCAGTTCTTC
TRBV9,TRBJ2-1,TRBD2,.,CASSGLADYNEQFF,TGTGCCAGCAGCGGACTAGCGGATTACAATGAGCAGTTCTTC
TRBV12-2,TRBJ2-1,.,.,CASRLGTRIYNEQFF,TGTGCAAGTCGCTTAGGGACTAGGATCTACAATGAGCAGTTCTTC
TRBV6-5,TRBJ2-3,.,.,CASSYGQSTDTQYF,TGTGCCAGCAGTTACGGGCAGAGCACAGATACGCAGTATTTT
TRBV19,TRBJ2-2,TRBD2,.,CASSTLAGDTGELFF,TGTGCCAGTAGTACACTAGCGGGAGACACCGGGGAGCTGTTTTTT